Presented here are 4 T cell receptor beta chains from one specimen sequenced in a study of radiotherapy plus CTLA-4 blockade in lung cancer. The table came from immunoSEQ multiplex PCR; TCRdb's copy has only in-frame clones and leaves some out. The top ten clones hold around 15% of a sample with more than 75,000 clones, about 78% of them seen once. The sample here was peripheral blood, taken from a patient treated with radiotherapy plus ipilimumab. These receptors all stem from a human donor with non-small cell lung cancer that progressed on radiotherapy plus ipilimumab.

This chain joins TRBV16 and TRBJ1-2, with TRBD1 matching over 8 bases. The V segment lost 2 bases and the J segment 4 bases; nucleotides outside the gene matches: 6. From germline, CDR1 is KGHSY and CDR2 FQNENV. The CDR3 runs to 15 residues. The CDR3 DNA reads as TGTGCCAGCAGCCAACCTCAGGGGGCTGGCTATGGCTACACCTTC. It translates to CASSQPQGAGYGYTF. The full variable domain, in which reference TRBV16 and TRBJ1-2 provide the parts outside the CDR3, is GEEVAQTPKHLVRGEGQKAKLYCAPIKGHSYVFWYQQVLKNEFKFLISFQNENVFDETGMPKERFSAKCLPNSPCSLEIQATKLEDSAVYFCASSQPQGAGYGYTFGSGTRLTVV.

The chain employs TRBV28 and TRBJ2-4; D may correspond to TRBD1 or TRBD2 (5 bases each). Germline V gene lookup returns CDR1 MDHEN and CDR2 SYDVKM. V lost 8 bases and J 3 bases, leaving 20 bases between the germline ends. The CDR3 contains 16 residues. This CDR3 is CASALPGLEDKNIQYF. CDR3 nucleotide sequence: TGTGCCAGCGCTTTACCAGGGTTGGAGGACAAAAACATTCAGTACTTC. The full variable domain, in which reference TRBV28 and TRBJ2-4 provide the parts outside the CDR3, is DVKVTQSSRYLVKRTGEKVFLECVQDMDHENMFWYRQDPGLGLRLIYFSYDVKMKEKGDIPEGYSVSREKKERFSLILESASTNQTSMYLCASALPGLEDKNIQYFGAGTRLSVL.

The chain combines TRBV7-2 with TRBJ2-7; possible D gene TRBD2, 6 bases. Between the trimmed V and J ends, which lost 5 bases and 6 bases, there was a span of 14 bases. Germline V lookup: CDR1 SGHTA, CDR2 FQGNSA. The CDR3 has 13 amino acids. CDR3 residues: CASSRRPSAEQYF. As DNA, the CDR3 is TGTGCCAGCAGCCGTAGACCTAGCGCCGAGCAGTACTTC.

The CDR3 DNA reads as TGCGCCAGCAGGTCAACAGGGTCTGGGGCCAACGTCCTGACTTTC. Its protein is CASRSTGSGANVLTF. The chain has TRBV5-1 and TRBJ2-6, with a possible D match to TRBD1 (6 bases). The germline V gene has CDR1 SGHRS and CDR2 YFSETQ. The CDR3 spans 15 residues. V gave up 5 bases and J gave up 1 base, with 10 bases separating them.